This TCR beta chain was sequenced in a study of technical replicates of blood from a handful of donors. CDR1 and CDR2 (germline): SGHTA, FQGTGA. This CDR3 contains 10 residues. The germline V and J ends were trimmed by 10 bases and 2 bases, with 6 bases remaining between them. Clones were sequenced by immunoSEQ multiplex PCR, and TCRdb holds only the in-frame ones, with some missing. The profile shows 50,000 or so clones, roughly 90% of them singletons. The source is a human donor in good health. Some clones in this sample may be carry-over from other donors' samples. The sequenced sample was PBMCs. J is TRBJ2-7 and V is TRBV7-3; no definite D call. The CDR3 sequence: CATIPYEQYF. Here the CDR3 DNA reads TGTGCCACCATTCCCTACGAGCAGTACTTC.